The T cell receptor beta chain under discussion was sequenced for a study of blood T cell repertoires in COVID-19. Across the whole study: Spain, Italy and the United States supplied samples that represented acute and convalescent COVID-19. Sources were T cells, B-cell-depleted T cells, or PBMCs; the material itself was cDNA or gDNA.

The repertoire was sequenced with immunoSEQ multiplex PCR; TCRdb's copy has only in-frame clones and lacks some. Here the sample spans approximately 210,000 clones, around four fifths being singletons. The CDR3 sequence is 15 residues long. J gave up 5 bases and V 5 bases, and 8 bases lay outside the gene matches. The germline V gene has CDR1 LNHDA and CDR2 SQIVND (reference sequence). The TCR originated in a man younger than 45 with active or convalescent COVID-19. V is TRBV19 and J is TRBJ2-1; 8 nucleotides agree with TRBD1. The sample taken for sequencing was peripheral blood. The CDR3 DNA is TGTGCCAGTAGTCCAGTGGGACAGGATGACAATGAGCAGTTCTTC. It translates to CASSPVGQDDNEQFF.